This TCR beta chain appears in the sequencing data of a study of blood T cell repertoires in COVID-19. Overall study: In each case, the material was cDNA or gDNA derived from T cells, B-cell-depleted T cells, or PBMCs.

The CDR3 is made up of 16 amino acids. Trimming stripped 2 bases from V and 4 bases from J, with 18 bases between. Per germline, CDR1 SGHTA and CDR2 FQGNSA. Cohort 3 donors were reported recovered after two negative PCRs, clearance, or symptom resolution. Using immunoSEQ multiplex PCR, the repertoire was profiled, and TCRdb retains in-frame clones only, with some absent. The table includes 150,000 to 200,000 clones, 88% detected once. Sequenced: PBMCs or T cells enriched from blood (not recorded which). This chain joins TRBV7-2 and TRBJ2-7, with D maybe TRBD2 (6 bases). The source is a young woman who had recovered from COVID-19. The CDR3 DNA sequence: TGTGCCAGCAGCTTACTTCGGCGGGGACGAATTTACGAGCAGTACTTC. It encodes CASSLLRRGRIYEQYF.